This T cell receptor (beta chain) comes out of a study of cytomegalovirus exposure and HLA in healthy donors. Study summary: An analysis done earlier identified 95 million to 140 million unique TCR beta sequences from 150 million to 200 million T cells.

This CDR3 comprises 14 residues. V lost 8 bases and J 5 bases, leaving 19 bases between the germline ends. Looked up from germline, CDR1 is SGHVS and CDR2 is FQNEAQ. Amplification used 60 Vbeta primers and 13 Jbeta primers. Profiling relied on immunoSEQ multiplex PCR, and the TCRdb table lists in-frame clones only, not all of them. The sample holds over 200,000 clones, roughly 80% seen once. Sequencing was performed on PBMCs. The TCR comes from a woman between 40 and 55 years old in good health and CMV-seropositive. V gene TRBV7-8 combines with J gene TRBJ2-7, with a possible D match to TRBD2 (6 bases). The CDR3 DNA sequence: TGTGCCAGCCGCCAACCTGGCGGCGGGAACGAGCAGTACTTC. This codes for CASRQPGGGNEQYF.